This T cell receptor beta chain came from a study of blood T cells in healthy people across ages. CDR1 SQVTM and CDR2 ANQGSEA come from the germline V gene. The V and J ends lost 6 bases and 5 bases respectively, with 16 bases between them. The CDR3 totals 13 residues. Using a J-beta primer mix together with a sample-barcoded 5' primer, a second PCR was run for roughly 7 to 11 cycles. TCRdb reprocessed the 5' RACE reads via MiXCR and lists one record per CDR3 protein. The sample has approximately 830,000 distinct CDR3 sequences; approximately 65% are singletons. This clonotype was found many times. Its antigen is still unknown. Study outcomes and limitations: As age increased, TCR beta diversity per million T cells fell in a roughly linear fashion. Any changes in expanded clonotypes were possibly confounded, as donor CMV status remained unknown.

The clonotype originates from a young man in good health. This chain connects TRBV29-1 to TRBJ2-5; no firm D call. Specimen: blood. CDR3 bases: TGCAGCGTCCTTAACCACCTTAGGGAGACCCAGTACTTC. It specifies CSVLNHLRETQYF. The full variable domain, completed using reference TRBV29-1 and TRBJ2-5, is SAVISQKPSRDICQRGTSLTIQCQVDSQVTMMFWYRQQPGQSLTLIATANQGSEATYESGFVIDKFPISRPNLTFSTLTVSNMSPEDSSIYLCSVLNHLRETQYFGPGTRLLVL.